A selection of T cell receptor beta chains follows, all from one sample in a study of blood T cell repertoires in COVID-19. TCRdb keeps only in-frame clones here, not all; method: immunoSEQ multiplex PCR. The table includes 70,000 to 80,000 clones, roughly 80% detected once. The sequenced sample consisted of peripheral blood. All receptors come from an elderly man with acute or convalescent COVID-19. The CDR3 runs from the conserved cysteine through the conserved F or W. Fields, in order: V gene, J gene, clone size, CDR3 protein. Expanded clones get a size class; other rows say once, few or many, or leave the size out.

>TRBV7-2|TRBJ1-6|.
CASSSPGGGNSPLHF
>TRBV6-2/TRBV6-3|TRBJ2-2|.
CASSRTSGQVTANTGELFF
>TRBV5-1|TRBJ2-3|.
CASSLRPGGGGDTQYF
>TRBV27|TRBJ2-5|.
CASSFRSGGALQETQYF
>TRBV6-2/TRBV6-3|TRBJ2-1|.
CASSSIGASGGEQFF
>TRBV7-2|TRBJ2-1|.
CASSLVRDRENNEQFF
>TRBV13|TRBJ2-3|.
CASSRLGDTDTQYF
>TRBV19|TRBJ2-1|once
CASSVSRDEQFF
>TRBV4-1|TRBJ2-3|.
CASSLPGTGGTDTQYF
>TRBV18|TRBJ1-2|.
CASSPPSIDYGYTF
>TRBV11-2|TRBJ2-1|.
CASSRLGSGTRDEQFF
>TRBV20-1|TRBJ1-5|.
CSASGSENQPQHF
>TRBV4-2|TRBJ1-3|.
CASSQDIHSNSGNTIYF
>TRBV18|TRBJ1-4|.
CASSPIQGVMNLHGKLFF
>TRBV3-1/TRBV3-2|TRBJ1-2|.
CASSPQGAPPYGYTF
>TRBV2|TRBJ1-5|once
CASSLQGIKDQPQHF
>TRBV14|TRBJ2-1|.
CASSRQYNEQFF
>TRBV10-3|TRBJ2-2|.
CAISEGRSNTGELFF
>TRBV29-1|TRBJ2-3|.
CSVDDRPRTDTQYF
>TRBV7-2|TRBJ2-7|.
CASSLGGQAYEQYF
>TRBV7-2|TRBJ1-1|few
CASSRTGVGTEAFF
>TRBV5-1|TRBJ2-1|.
CASSLNGQTNNEQFF
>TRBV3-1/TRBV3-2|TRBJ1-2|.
CASSPLGTRGYTF
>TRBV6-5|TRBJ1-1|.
CASRLRGQTNTEAFF
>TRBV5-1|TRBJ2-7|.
CASSVTGQSSYEQYF
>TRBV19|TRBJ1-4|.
CASRITGGAYPVFF
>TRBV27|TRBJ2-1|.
CASSFVREGLFDEQFF
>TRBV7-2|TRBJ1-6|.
CASSLQGGDSPLHF
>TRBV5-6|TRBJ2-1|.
CASSDFGTEIYNEQFF
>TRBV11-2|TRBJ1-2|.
CASSTGTGNYGYTF
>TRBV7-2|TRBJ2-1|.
CASSLTSGGLGEQFF
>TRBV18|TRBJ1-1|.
CASSKTANTEAFF
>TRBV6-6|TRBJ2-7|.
CASSLGGQGKGEQYF
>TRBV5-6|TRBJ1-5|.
CASSLVASNQPQHF
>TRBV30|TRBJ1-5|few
CAWSSGTGGLEPQHF
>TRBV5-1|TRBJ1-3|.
CASRSDRGLGNTIYF
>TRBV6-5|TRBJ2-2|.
CATYSGANTGELFF
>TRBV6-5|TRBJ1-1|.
CASRSFMNTEAFF
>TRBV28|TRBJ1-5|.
CASSSQGTANQPQHF
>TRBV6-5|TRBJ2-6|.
CASRAGGANVLTF
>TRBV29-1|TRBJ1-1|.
CSVVGRGRRNTEAFF
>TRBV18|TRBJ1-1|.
CASSPPFGGASGGTEAFF
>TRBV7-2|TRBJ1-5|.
CASSPQGDQPQHF
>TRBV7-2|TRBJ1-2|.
CASSLGQGAEGYTF
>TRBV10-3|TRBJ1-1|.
CAISEPRTGSHTEAFF
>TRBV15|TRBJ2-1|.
CATSRGSLIRYNEQFF
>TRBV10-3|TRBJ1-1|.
CAISESSDRTEAFF
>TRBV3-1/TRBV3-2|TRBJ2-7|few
CASSQERGRYEQYF
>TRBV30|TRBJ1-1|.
CAWSPHLTLWVPRKDSGNTEAFF
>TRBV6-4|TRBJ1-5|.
CASSDPGGRDQPQHF
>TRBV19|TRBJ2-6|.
CASSNIGQGWASGANVLTF
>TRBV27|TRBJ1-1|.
CASTLRPRENTEVFF
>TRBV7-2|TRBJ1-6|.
CASSPRGQGFYNSPLHF
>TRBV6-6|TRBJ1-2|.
CASSYSSRGEYGYTF